This T cell receptor beta chain was captured in a study of cytomegalovirus exposure and HLA in healthy donors. Findings and caveats of the study: Most TCR beta V segments were productive about 90% or about 30% of the time in an earlier analysis. Certain indistinguishable V segments, among them TRBV6-2 and TRBV6-3, were excluded. By a later analysis, the bulk of CMV-associated TCR beta chains appeared HLA-restricted.

V lost 3 bases and J lost 3, with 3 bases in between. The CDR3 is 11 amino acids. Germline values: CDR1 MDHEN, CDR2 SYDVKM. Remarks on this clone: Its specificity is not known.

Primers for the PCR totalled 60 Vbeta and 13 Jbeta. Data came from immunoSEQ multiplex PCR; TCRdb stores just in-frame clones and leaves some out. Of about 130,000 clones listed, roughly 70% are singletons. This receptor was identified in a man between 40 and 49 years old in good health and CMV-seronegative. This chain connects TRBV28 to TRBJ2-7; D call uncertain. The sample comprised PBMCs. Here the CDR3 reads CASSFIYEQYF. CDR3 coding DNA: TGTGCCAGCAGTTTCATCTACGAGCAGTACTTC.